Below, 32 T cell receptor beta chains from the same sample are listed, as sequenced in a study of molecular identifiers for immune sequencing clone quantification. TCRdb independently ran MiXCR on the PCR reads; one entry per CDR3 protein. This sample has hundreds of thousands of distinct CDR3 sequences, with just under 20% found just once. Sequenced: naive CD8+ T cells from blood, with Jurkat cell RNA spiked in. Subset: FACS-sorted CD8+CD4-CCR7+CD45RA+ naive T cells. These receptors were taken from a human donor in good health. Some libraries in this study had Jurkat cell RNA spiked in.

In this sample, this clonotype turned up once. The V gene is TRBV5-1, the J gene TRBJ1-2, with D maybe TRBD1 (6 bases). Germline loops: CDR1 SGHRS, CDR2 YFSETQ. V lost 4 bases to trimming and J lost 4 bases, with 11 bases between them. The CDR3 sequence is 13 residues long. This CDR3 reads CASSPRGFYGYTF. In DNA, the CDR3 is TGCGCCAGCAGCCCCAGGGGATTCTATGGCTACACCTTC.

With respect to this clonotype: Since a much larger clone is just one base distant, this may be a read error. This rearrangement joins TRBV7-6 to TRBJ1-1; D uncertain. The CDR3 loop spans 15 amino acids. CDR1 and CDR2 (germline): SGHVS, FNYEAQ. CDR3 amino acids: CASSLAAEMNAEAFF. The CDR3 coding sequence is TGTGCCAGCAGCTTAGCGGCTGAGATGAACGCTGAAGCTTTCTTT.

CDR3 DNA: TGTGCCAGCAGTGCGACGGGGGGCGGGGGCTACGAGCAGTACTTC. Translating gives CASSATGGGGYEQYF. The chain combines TRBV27 with TRBJ2-7; a possible D gene is TRBD2 (7 bases). The CDR3 runs to 15 residues. Trimming removed 5 bases from V and 3 bases from J, with 17 bases in between. Germline values: CDR1 MNHEY, CDR2 SMNVEV (reference sequence).

This clonotype has at least ten counts. The rearrangement uses TRBV7-2 and TRBJ2-3; weak D call: TRBD2 (7 bases). V dropped 5 bases and J dropped 4 bases, with 16 bases sitting between them. Germline lookup yields CDR1 SGHTA and CDR2 FQGNSA. The CDR3 is 15 amino acids. As DNA, the CDR3 is TGTGCCAGCAGCGTCAAAGGGGGGGGGGCAGATACGCAGTATTTT. This translates into CASSVKGGGADTQYF.

This clonotype was detected ten times or more. The V gene is TRBV7-9, the J gene TRBJ1-5; possibly TRBD1 for D (6 bases). This CDR3 is built from 16 residues. V was pared by 0 bases and J by 5 bases, with 14 bases between. Per germline, CDR1 SEHNR and CDR2 FQNEAQ (reference sequence). CDR3 in amino acids: CASSLAGTGTHQPQHF. CDR3 nucleotides: TGTGCCAGCAGCTTAGCCGGTACAGGGACCCATCAGCCCCAGCATTTT.

This clonotype was recorded at least ten times. V is TRBV18 and J is TRBJ2-7; D is ambiguous. This CDR3 region has 16 residues. Germline loops: CDR1 KGHSH, CDR2 LQKENI. Trimming left V 3 bases short and J 0 bases short, with 15 bases between. In nucleotides, the CDR3 is TGTGCCAGCTCACCCGTCGACCGTGCCAGCTCCTACGAGCAGTACTTC. Its translation is CASSPVDRASSYEQYF.

The sample holds one count of this clonotype. One base away lies a much larger clone, so this may be a sequencing read error. The conserved phenylalanine or tryptophan is not found at the CDR3 terminus, so this likely reflects a read error. The V call is TRBV7-6, the J call TRBJ1-3; D not certain. CDR1 and CDR2 (germline): SGHVS, FNYEAQ. There are 16 residues in the CDR3. Trimming stripped 1 base from V and 3 bases from J, with 13 bases between. CDR3 bases: TGTGCCAGCAGCTTAGGGGTCGAGGGCAGTGGAAACACCATATATCTT. Encoded protein: CASSLGVEGSGNTIYL.

This clonotype was found many times. The rearrangement uses TRBV4-3 and TRBJ2-3; D is possibly TRBD2 (6 bases). V was pared by 1 base and J by 9 bases, with 17 bases between. The length of the CDR3 is 15 residues. In germline, CDR1 is LGHNA, CDR2 YSLEER. CDR3 DNA: TGCGCCAGCAGCCAAGGTCTCGGCGGGGCGGAGACGCAGTATTTT. As protein: CASSQGLGGAETQYF.

Points on this clonotype: One junction end does not reproduce the germline sequence, and a read error may be involved. The DNA for the CDR3 is TGTGCCGGCAGCTTAGGGGGTGGGTATAGCGAGCAGTACTTC. Its protein is CAGSLGGGYSEQYF. The V call is TRBV7-6, the J call TRBJ2-7; maybe TRBD1 (6 bases). CDR1 SGHVS and CDR2 FNYEAQ come from the germline V gene. The CDR3 has 14 residues.

On this clonotype: A read error is possible here, since a much larger clone lies one base away. The J gene is TRBJ2-3, the V gene TRBV6-5; D is ambiguous. The germline CDR1 and CDR2 sequences are MNHEY and SVGAGI. The CDR3 covers 13 residues. CDR3 nucleotides: TGTGCCAGCAGTTACCTCTTTGGGGATACGCGGTATTTT. Translating it yields CASSYLFGDTRYF.

Worth noting for this clonotype: With a much larger clone just one base away, this may be a read error. The chain carries TRBV7-9 and TRBJ2-2; the D gene is possibly TRBD2 (5 bases). The V gene's germline CDR1 is SEHNR and CDR2 FQNEAQ (reference sequence). The CDR3 consists of 13 residues. In DNA, the CDR3 is TGTGCCAGCACCGGAACGGGCACCGGGGAGATGTTTTTT. This sequence encodes CASTGTGTGEMFF.

The table lists this clonotype with many counts. The rearrangement joins TRBV6-6 to TRBJ2-1; D might be TRBD1 or TRBD2, each matching 5 bases. This CDR3 region has 16 residues. The V end lost 5 bases, the J end lost 4 bases, and 18 bases lay between the germline ends. Germline V lookup: CDR1 MNHNY, CDR2 SVGAGI (reference sequence). CDR3 region: CASSPELPGTYNEQFF. CDR3 DNA: TGTGCCAGCAGTCCCGAGCTCCCGGGGACGTACAATGAGCAGTTCTTC.

With respect to this clonotype: This may be a read error, as it is one base from a much larger clone. This sequence joins TRBV28 and TRBJ2-3; a weak D match, TRBD2 (7 bases). The length of the CDR3 is 15 residues. CDR1 and CDR2 from the germline V gene are MDHEN and SYDVKM. In DNA form, the CDR3 reads TGTGCCGGCAGTTTGGAGGGGGGGGGCACAGATACGCAGTATTTT. Translating gives CAGSLEGGGTDTQYF.

The gene calls are TRBV5-3 and TRBJ1-2, with D possibly TRBD1 on 5 matching bases. TRBV5-3 is an ORF, with its function uncertain. The ends were cut back, 9 bases at V and 4 bases at J, with 22 bases in the middle. The CDR3 has 15 amino acids. The CDR3: CANTYSPGLSYGYTF. The CDR3 nucleotides are TGTGCCAACACCTACTCACCGGGACTGAGCTATGGCTACACCTTC.

This clonotype was recorded at least ten times. The rearrangement links TRBV6-2 or TRBV6-3 to TRBJ2-7; no reliable D call. The CDR3 loop spans 15 amino acids. The V gene lost 5 bases and the J gene lost 0 bases, with 14 bases spanning the gap. CDR1 is MNHEY and CDR2 is SVGEGT in the germline V gene. The DNA of the CDR3 is TGTGCCAGCAGTCCCAATGGGGTAAGCTCCTACGAGCAGTACTTC. It specifies CASSPNGVSSYEQYF.

This clonotype came up many times. The genes are TRBV4-1 and TRBJ2-3, with TRBD2 matching 9 bases. The J segment lost 4 bases and the V segment lost 2 bases, leaving 10 bases of the junction unmatched. The CDR3 is 17 amino acids. The germline V gene encodes CDR1 MGHRA and CDR2 YSYEKL. The CDR3 spells CASSQRLAGVGADTQYF. CDR3 coding DNA: TGCGCCAGCAGCCAACGGTTAGCGGGAGTAGGTGCAGATACGCAGTATTTT.

This clonotype was recorded many times. CDR3 nucleotide sequence: TGCGCCAGCAGCCCCTCCCGGGACAGCTCCTACGAGCAGTACTTC. This sequence encodes CASSPSRDSSYEQYF. The chain uses TRBV4-1 and TRBJ2-7; 7 bases are a match to TRBD1. The CDR3 sequence is 15 residues long. Germline trimming cut 4 bases from V and 0 bases from J; bases unmatched to any gene: 6. CDR1 is MGHRA, CDR2 YSYEKL, per germline.

The rearrangement links TRBV19 to TRBJ1-5, with unresolved D. The CDR3 runs to 13 residues. The V gene lost 8 bases and the J gene lost 3 bases, with 11 bases spanning the gap. Germline loops: CDR1 LNHDA, CDR2 SQIVND (reference sequence). The CDR3 coding sequence is TGTGCCAGTCAACCCGGGTTCAATCAGCCCCAGCATTTT. This gives the protein CASQPGFNQPQHF.

This clonotype was found many times. J is TRBJ2-5 and V is TRBV12-3 or TRBV12-4; possibly TRBD1 or TRBD2 for D (5 bases each). The CDR3 covers 12 residues. V shed 4 bases and J shed 4 bases, with 7 bases lying between them. The CDR3 DNA reads TGTGCCAGCAGTTATGGGGGAGAGACCCAGTACTTC. As protein: CASSYGGETQYF.

The gene calls are TRBV7-6 and TRBJ1-2; tentatively, D is TRBD1 (5 bases). Germline assignment: CDR1 SGHVS and CDR2 FNYEAQ. The V end was cut by 5 bases, the J end by 6 bases, with 22 bases between. The CDR3 is 16 residues long. CDR3 sequence (DNA): TGTGCCAGCAGCCTCCTATCGGTCAGGGATATCGATGGCTACACCTTC. It translates to CASSLLSVRDIDGYTF.

The rearrangement links TRBV27 to TRBJ2-7; 10 bases map to TRBD1. The CDR3 has 15 amino acids. V lost 0 bases, J lost 4 bases, and 3 bases stayed unmatched. Germline V CDR1 and CDR2: MNHEY, SMNVEV (reference sequence). CDR3 in DNA: TGTGCCAGCAGTTTATCGGGGACAGGGGAATACGAGCAGTACTTC. The encoded protein is CASSLSGTGEYEQYF.

Only a few counts were recorded for this clonotype. The rearrangement uses TRBV4-3 and TRBJ2-3; 7 bases agree with TRBD2. The CDR3 sequence is 16 residues long. Germline V lookup: CDR1 LGHNA, CDR2 YSLEER. With 4 bases clipped from V and 5 bases from J, the junction kept 12 bases outside the gene matches. CDR3 protein: CASSPLTGGLRDTQYF. As DNA, the CDR3 is TGCGCCAGCAGCCCCCTCACCGGGGGGTTGAGAGATACGCAGTATTTT.

This clonotype was detected many times. The chain links TRBV7-9 to TRBJ1-1; D is undetermined. Germline V gene lookup returns CDR1 SEHNR and CDR2 FQNEAQ (reference sequence). Trimming stripped 7 bases from V and 3 bases from J, with 21 bases between. This CDR3 comprises 16 residues. CDR3 DNA sequence: TGTGCCAGCACCCGAGATAGCTCAGGCGGAGACACTGAAGCTTTCTTT. Translating it yields CASTRDSSGGDTEAFF.

This clonotype was counted many times. The chain carries TRBV28 and TRBJ2-3; 8 nucleotides match TRBD2. The CDR3 totals 18 residues. With V trimmed by 10 bases and J by 1 base, 19 bases remained unmatched. Germline V gives CDR1 MDHEN, CDR2 SYDVKM. CDR3 sequence reads: CATRPSAGALSGTDTQYF. CDR3 DNA sequence: TGTGCCACCAGGCCGTCAGCGGGAGCTCTGTCAGGCACAGATACGCAGTATTTT. The full variable domain, rest sourced from reference TRBV28 and TRBJ2-3, is DVKVTQSSRYLVKRTGEKVFLECVQDMDHENMFWYRQDPGLGLRLIYFSYDVKMKEKGDIPEGYSVSREKKERFSLILESASTNQTSMYLCATRPSAGALSGTDTQYFGPGTRLTVL.

This clonotype was counted many times. The gene calls are TRBV20-1 and TRBJ2-5, with 9 nucleotides matching TRBD2. The CDR3 is 15 amino acids. Per germline, CDR1 DFQATT and CDR2 SNEGSKA (reference sequence). The trim removed 0 bases at V and 5 bases at J, leaving 7 bases unmatched. CDR3 loop: CSARESWTSVETQYF. The CDR3 bases are TGCAGTGCTAGAGAGTCATGGACTAGCGTTGAGACCCAGTACTTC.

In its sample, this clonotype was seen a few times. The V and J genes are TRBV10-3 and TRBJ1-2, with 12 nucleotides matching TRBD1. CDR3 length: 14 residues. V shed 4 bases and J 6 bases; nucleotides not matched to a gene: 3. Germline V gene sequence: CDR1 ENHRY, CDR2 SYGVKD. The CDR3 bases are TGTGCCATCAGTGCGGGGACAGGGGGCGATGGCTACACCTTC. Protein product: CAISAGTGGDGYTF.

This clonotype has a handful of counts. The gene calls are TRBV5-4 and TRBJ2-1, with 14 bases matching TRBD2. This CDR3 has 15 amino acids. The ends lost 4 bases at V and 6 bases at J; junction bases unmatched: 3. Germline-derived CDR1 and CDR2 are SGHNT and YYREEE (reference sequence). CDR3 DNA sequence: TGTGCCAGCAGCGCCGGGACTAGCGGGGGCAATGAGCAGTTCTTC. Amino acid sequence: CASSAGTSGGNEQFF.

At least ten counts were recorded for this clonotype. The J gene is TRBJ2-2, the V gene TRBV9; 10 bases are shared with TRBD2. Germline V lookup: CDR1 SGDLS, CDR2 YYNGEE. V lost 3 bases, J lost 4 bases, and 3 bases stayed unmatched. The CDR3 has 15 amino acids. CDR3 coding DNA: TGTGCCAGCAGCGCTAGCGGGGGTGCCACCGGGGAGCTGTTTTTT. This codes for CASSASGGATGELFF.

This clonotype appeared a few times. The chain carries TRBV20-1 and TRBJ2-1; 7 positions agree with TRBD2. Germline V CDR1 and CDR2: DFQATT, SNEGSKA (reference sequence). The CDR3 contains 14 residues. Trimming cost V 6 bases and J 0 bases; bases outside gene matches: 5. The CDR3 sequence is CSAGGGSSYNEQFF. Written as DNA, the CDR3 is TGCAGTGCCGGGGGAGGGAGCTCCTACAATGAGCAGTTCTTC.

This clonotype occurred once. One base away lies a much larger clone, so this may be a sequencing read error. The CDR3 carries no conserved terminal phenylalanine or tryptophan, so it likely arises from a read error. This rearrangement joins TRBV13 to TRBJ1-1, with a possible D match to TRBD1 (5 bases). Trimming left V 2 bases short and J 5 bases short, with 18 bases between. The germline CDR1 and CDR2 sequences are PRHDT and FYEKMQ (reference sequence). The CDR3 sequence is 16 residues long. The CDR3 DNA reads TGTGCCAGCAGCTTAAACCCCCCCGGGGGGGATACTGAAGCTTTCTCT. Its translation is CASSLNPPGGDTEAFS.

The J gene is TRBJ2-3, the V gene TRBV6-6; 8 nucleotides agree with TRBD1. With 0 bases clipped from V and 0 bases from J, the junction kept 11 bases outside the gene matches. CDR1 and CDR2 from the germline V gene are MNHNY and SVGAGI (reference sequence). This CDR3 contains 19 residues. As DNA, the CDR3 is TGTGCCAGCAGTTACTCTGTTCGGGACAGGCGATCTAGCACAGATACGCAGTATTTT. Its protein product is CASSYSVRDRRSSTDTQYF.

This clonotype was detected many times. The chain uses TRBV2 and TRBJ2-7; a weak D match, TRBD2 (5 bases). Trimming shortened V by 7 bases and J by 1 base, and 14 bases separated the two germline ends. Germline CDR1 is SNHLY and CDR2 is FYNNEI. This CDR3 has 14 residues. The CDR3 reads CASIEGTGSYEQYF. The CDR3 DNA sequence: TGTGCCAGCATCGAAGGAACGGGGTCCTACGAGCAGTACTTC.